These 10 T cell receptor beta chains were all obtained from the same sample, sequenced in a study of blood T cell repertoires in COVID-19. Libraries were prepared by immunoSEQ multiplex PCR; TCRdb keeps only in-frame clonotypes and omits some of them. The data contain about 430,000 clones, roughly 84% of them singletons. Sequenced: PBMCs or T cells enriched from blood (not recorded which). These receptors were obtained from a woman aged 18 to 35 who had been exposed to COVID-19.

The table lists this clone with a count of one. This chain uses TRBV2 with TRBJ1-1; 8 bases map to TRBD1. Germline V gives CDR1 SNHLY, CDR2 FYNNEI. The CDR3 is 14 residues long. Trimming took 3 bases from V and 1 from J; bases not matched to a gene: 1. The CDR3 protein is CASSDQGANTEAFF. In nucleotides, the CDR3 is TGTGCCAGCAGTGATCAGGGGGCGAACACTGAAGCTTTCTTT.

The V and J genes are TRBV10-3 and TRBJ2-1, with D tentatively TRBD1 (5 bases). Trimming shortened V by 6 bases and J by 8 bases, and 14 bases separated the two germline ends. Germline-derived CDR1 and CDR2 are ENHRY and SYGVKD. The CDR3 has 13 residues. In DNA form, the CDR3 reads TGTGCCATCAGCGGACAAGGTTCGGATGAGCAGTTCTTC. Its translation is CAISGQGSDEQFF.

The table lists this clone with a count of one. The V and J genes are TRBV5-1 and TRBJ2-7; D is ambiguous. The CDR3 is 13 residues long. CDR1 and CDR2 (germline): SGHRS, YFSETQ. The V gene lost 5 bases and the J gene lost 0 bases, with 9 bases spanning the gap. Here the CDR3 DNA reads TGCGCCAGCAGTGCAGTAAGCTCCTACGAGCAGTACTTC. Protein product: CASSAVSSYEQYF. Based on the CDR3 plus reference TRBV5-1 and TRBJ2-7, the full variable domain is KAGVTQTPRYLIKTRGQQVTLSCSPISGHRSVSWYQQTPGQGLQFLFEYFSETQRNKGNFPGRFSGRQFSNSRSEMNVSTLELGDSALYLCASSAVSSYEQYFGPGTRLTVT.

This clone has just a few counts. The chain carries TRBV7-9 and TRBJ2-7; 8 bases line up with TRBD2. J gave up 3 bases and V 3 bases, and 7 bases lay outside the gene matches. From germline, CDR1 is SEHNR and CDR2 FQNEAQ (reference sequence). The CDR3 length is 15 residues. The CDR3 DNA is TGTGCCAGCAGCTTTTCACGCGGGGGGATCTACGAGCAGTACTTC. Amino acids: CASSFSRGGIYEQYF.

This CDR3 reads CASSPGQNSGNTIYF. The CDR3, as DNA: TGTGCCAGCAGCCCGGGACAGAACTCTGGAAACACCATATATTTT. The V call is TRBV5-4, the J call TRBJ1-3; 7 bases are shared with TRBD1. This CDR3 comprises 15 residues. After removal of 4 bases from V and 0 bases from J, the junction contained 4 bases not matched to a gene. CDR1 and CDR2 from the germline V gene are SGHNT and YYREEE (reference sequence).

V gene TRBV6-1 combines with J gene TRBJ2-7, with a possible D match to TRBD1 (6 bases). Germline loops: CDR1 MNHNS, CDR2 SASEGT. The CDR3 extends over 15 amino acids. V was trimmed by 1 base and J by 3 bases, leaving 13 bases between them. CDR3 nucleotide sequence: TGTGCCAGCAGTGAAGGGACCAGGGGATTCTACGAGCAGTACTTC. It codes for CASSEGTRGFYEQYF.

The V call is TRBV5-6, the J call TRBJ2-7; TRBD2 agrees at 7 bases. CDR3 length equals 16 residues. The germline gives CDR1 SGHDT, CDR2 YYEEEE. V lost 2 bases to trimming and J lost 5 bases; unmatched junction nucleotides: 13. The CDR3 nucleotides read TGTGCCAGCAGCTTTCTCACACGGGGGGATTTCCACGAGCAGTACTTC. It yields the protein CASSFLTRGDFHEQYF.

This sequence joins TRBV14 and TRBJ2-1, with 10 bases matching TRBD2. This CDR3 region has 14 residues. Germline CDR1 and CDR2: SGHDN and FVKESK. The V gene end was trimmed by 0 bases and the J gene end by 11 bases; junction bases not matched to a gene: 4. The CDR3 loop is CASSQDITSGKQFF. For the CDR3, the DNA is TGTGCCAGCAGCCAAGATATTACTAGCGGGAAGCAGTTCTTC.

The chain recombines TRBV28 with TRBJ1-5; no clear D gene. Germline loops: CDR1 MDHEN, CDR2 SYDVKM. CDR3 size: 14 residues. Trimming shortened V by 3 bases and J by 1 base, and 7 bases separated the two germline ends. This chain's CDR3 is CASSFGRSNQPQHF. In nucleotides, the CDR3 is TGTGCCAGCAGTTTTGGGCGAAGCAATCAGCCCCAGCATTTT.

The V gene is TRBV28, the J gene TRBJ2-7; 9 nucleotides match TRBD1. Per the germline V gene, CDR1 is MDHEN and CDR2 is SYDVKM. V trimming: 7 bases; J trimming: 6 bases; junction bases outside the gene matches: 10. The CDR3 length is 14 residues. CDR3 amino acids: CASISPGQGGEQYF. The CDR3 nucleotides are TGTGCCAGCATCAGCCCGGGACAGGGCGGCGAGCAGTACTTC.